This T cell receptor beta chain was captured in a study of control samples from healthy donors and cancer patients. Here immunoSEQ multiplex PCR was the method, and the copy in TCRdb shows in-frame clones only, minus some. Here the sample spans more than 50,000 clones, roughly 85% being singletons. Trimming cost V 4 bases and J 3 bases, with 18 bases left between them. Germline V gene sequence: CDR1 MGHRA, CDR2 YSYEKL. The CDR3 loop spans 16 amino acids. This receptor was obtained from a man between 35 and 55 years old in good health. The rearrangement uses TRBV4-1 and TRBJ1-1; D may be TRBD1 (5 bases). The source material was blood. CDR3 protein: CASSPRPTGRDTEAFF. In DNA form, the CDR3 reads TGCGCCAGCAGCCCCCGGCCTACGGGCAGGGACACTGAAGCTTTCTTT.